Detailed here is one TCR beta chain. Its antigen remains unidentified. Next came a second PCR, run for about 7 to 12 cycles, which used a sample-barcoded 5' primer along with a J-beta primer mix. Each cDNA molecule, via a template-switch adaptor with 12 random nucleotides, was tagged. TCRdb called the 5' RACE reads again in MiXCR, with one record for every CDR3 protein. The table has 800,000 to 950,000 distinct CDR3 sequences, under 40% seen once. The sample belongs to a study of blood T cells in healthy people across ages. General study points: Nothing was known about donor CMV status, and this possibly confounded expanded clonotype changes.

Germline lookup yields CDR1 DFQATT and CDR2 SNEGSKA (reference sequence). The CDR3 covers 14 residues. The germline V and J ends were trimmed by 2 bases and 7 bases, with 14 bases remaining between them. The origin of this receptor is a young man in good health. Material for sequencing was blood. This rearrangement joins TRBV20-1 to TRBJ2-2, with unresolved D. CDR3 in amino acids: CSARPGSDGGELFF. CDR3 DNA sequence: TGCAGTGCTAGACCCGGCTCCGATGGCGGGGAGCTGTTTTTT.